Listed below are T cell receptor beta chains from one sample, sequenced in a study of PD-L1 blockade in urothelial cancer. The protocol was immunoSEQ multiplex PCR, while the TCRdb copy is restricted to in-frame clones and leaves out a portion. The top ten clones hold over 0.95% of a sample with about 88,000 clones, roughly 90% of them seen once. Here the sequenced sample was PBMCs, taken around atezolizumab (anti-PD-L1) treatment. The receptors originated from a woman aged 80 or over with urothelial cancer. Both conserved end residues are part of each CDR3. A D gene is named only where the DNA matches it firmly. Not every row has a clone size; where given, it reads once, few, many or a size class.

v_call	clone_size	cdr3_length	j_call	d_call	cdr3_aa	cdr3_nt
TRBV14	-	15	TRBJ1-2	-	CASSQDMGANYGYTF	TGTGCCAGCAGCCAAGATATGGGGGCGAACTATGGCTACACCTTC
TRBV9	-	17	TRBJ2-1	TRBD2	CASSTTSGRAEENEQFF	TGTGCCAGCAGCACCACTAGCGGGAGGGCCGAGGAGAATGAGCAGTTCTTC
TRBV28	-	13	TRBJ1-1	-	CASRGRRNTEAFF	TGTGCCAGCAGGGGCAGACGGAACACTGAAGCTTTCTTT
TRBV11-2	few	13	TRBJ2-7	-	CASSLDVAYEQYF	TGTGCCAGCAGCTTAGATGTAGCCTACGAGCAGTACTTC
TRBV14	-	12	TRBJ2-7	-	CASSQAFYEQYF	TGTGCCAGCAGCCAAGCTTTCTACGAGCAGTACTTC
TRBV5-6	-	16	TRBJ2-1	TRBD1	CASRPNRGRNYNEQFF	TGTGCCAGCAGGCCGAACAGGGGGCGAAACTACAATGAGCAGTTCTTC
TRBV28	-	15	TRBJ1-2	-	CASSLEGEALGGYTF	TGTGCCAGCAGTTTAGAAGGCGAGGCCCTCGGTGGCTACACCTTC
TRBV10-3	-	15	TRBJ2-7	TRBD1	CAISETDRTRGEQYF	TGTGCCATCAGTGAGACGGACAGGACACGAGGCGAGCAGTACTTC
TRBV27	-	12	TRBJ1-5	-	CASSLPGQPQHF	TGTGCCAGCAGTTTGCCGGGTCAGCCCCAGCATTTT
TRBV10-3	-	15	TRBJ2-5	TRBD1	CAISDPGQVKETQYF	TGTGCCATCAGTGACCCAGGACAGGTTAAAGAGACCCAGTACTTC
TRBV28	once	19	TRBJ2-1	TRBD2	CASSPPRATSGKVGNEQFF	TGTGCCAGCAGTCCCCCTAGGGCCACTAGCGGGAAGGTGGGTAATGAGCAGTTCTTC
TRBV7-3	-	15	TRBJ1-1	-	CASSLRGPGNTEAFF	TGTGCCAGCAGCCTCAGGGGACCTGGGAACACTGAAGCTTTCTTT
TRBV5-5	once	16	TRBJ2-5	TRBD2	CASSLRTSGSFETQYF	TGTGCCAGCAGCCTACGGACTAGCGGGAGCTTTGAGACCCAGTACTTC
TRBV27	-	16	TRBJ1-2	TRBD1	CASSFSGAGGNYGYTF	TGTGCCAGCAGTTTTTCCGGGGCAGGGGGAAACTATGGCTACACCTTC
TRBV15	-	17	TRBJ1-5	-	CATSRDLSWAGNQPQHF	TGTGCCACCAGCAGAGACCTTTCTTGGGCTGGCAATCAGCCCCAGCATTTT
TRBV7-6	-	16	TRBJ1-1	-	CASSLIYVGLPGEAFF	TGTGCCAGCAGCTTAATTTACGTGGGCTTGCCTGGTGAAGCTTTCTTT
TRBV5-4	once	14	TRBJ2-7	-	CASSLEGYVYEQYF	TGTGCCAGCAGCTTGGAGGGGTACGTGTACGAGCAGTACTTC
TRBV6-1	-	13	TRBJ1-3	-	CASSEALDPGKGF	TGTGCCAGCAGTGAAGCACTGGACCCGGGGAAGGGCTTT
TRBV5-1	once	14	TRBJ1-1	TRBD1	CASSEYRGRAEAFF	TGCGCCAGCAGCGAATACAGGGGGCGGGCTGAAGCTTTCTTT
TRBV6-1	-	16	TRBJ1-3	-	CASSEAGAASGNTIYF	TGTGCCAGCAGTGAAGCGGGGGCAGCCTCTGGAAACACCATATATTTT
TRBV28	-	17	TRBJ2-3	TRBD1	CASSLARTGRSTDTQYF	TGTGCCAGCAGTTTGGCAAGGACAGGGCGAAGCACAGATACGCAGTATTTT
TRBV30	-	14	TRBJ1-1	TRBD1	CASPAGTANTEAFF	TGTGCCTCCCCGGCCGGGACAGCCAACACTGAAGCTTTCTTT
TRBV6-6	-	15	TRBJ2-1	-	CASSALLARENEQFF	TGTGCCAGCAGCGCCCTCTTGGCGAGGGAAAATGAGCAGTTCTTC
TRBV7-2	few	14	TRBJ1-3	-	CASSLGASGNTIYF	TGTGCCAGCAGCTTAGGCGCGTCTGGAAACACCATATATTTT
TRBV18	-	13	TRBJ2-3	-	CASSPTSTDTQYF	TGTGCCAGCTCACCGACTAGCACAGATACGCAGTATTTT
TRBV11-3	-	18	TRBJ2-7	TRBD2	CASSTRTSGRALSYEQYF	TGTGCCAGCAGCACGCGGACTAGCGGGAGGGCCTTGTCCTACGAGCAGTACTTC
TRBV27	-	15	TRBJ2-7	TRBD1	CASSILQGPSYEQYF	TGTGCCAGCAGTATCCTACAGGGGCCATCCTACGAGCAGTACTTC
TRBV14	-	16	TRBJ1-3	TRBD1	CASSQIQGAGGNTIYF	TGTGCCAGCAGCCAAATACAGGGGGCCGGTGGAAACACCATATATTTT
TRBV6-1	-	15	TRBJ2-7	-	CASTQRRETLYEQYF	TGTGCCAGCACCCAAAGGAGGGAGACCCTCTACGAGCAGTACTTC